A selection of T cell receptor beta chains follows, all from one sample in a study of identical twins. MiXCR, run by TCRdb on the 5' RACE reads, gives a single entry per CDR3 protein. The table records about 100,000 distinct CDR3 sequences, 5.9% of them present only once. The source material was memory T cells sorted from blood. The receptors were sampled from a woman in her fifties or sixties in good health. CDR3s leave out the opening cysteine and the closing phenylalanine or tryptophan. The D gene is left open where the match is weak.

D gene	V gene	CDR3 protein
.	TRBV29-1	SVELGGEPHEQF
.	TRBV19	ASSPLSRDSGNQPQH
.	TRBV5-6	ASSLGDLMHNEQF
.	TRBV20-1	SAISPGANVLT
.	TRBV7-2	ASILNRISGNTIY
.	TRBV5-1	ASGEGRGSYNEQF
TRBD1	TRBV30	AWMTGGDTQY
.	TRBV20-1	SASSAQTQY
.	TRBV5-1	ASSYEGSGELF
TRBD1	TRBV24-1	ATSDSTGTGANVLT
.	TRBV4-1	ASGISPLH
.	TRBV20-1	SARDSRAGANVLT
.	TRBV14	ASSQKGRGTEAF
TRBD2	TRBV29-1	SGDIAGSTDTQY
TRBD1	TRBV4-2	ASSQDMTGRVGYT
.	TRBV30	AWSRDSGANVLT
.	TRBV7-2	ASTRGGMNTGELF
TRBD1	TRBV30	AWSVGGDSGNTIY
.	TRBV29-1	NVGRGAQEGYT
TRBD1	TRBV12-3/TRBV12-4	ASSRRDRRTLSGNTIY
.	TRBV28	ASSSIAKPGELF
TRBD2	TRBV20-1	SAREWGRGTGELF
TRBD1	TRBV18	ASSRTGTGNGQPQH
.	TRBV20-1	SARRRNTIY
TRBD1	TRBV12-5	AAMGQATTDTQY
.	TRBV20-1	SATARWAKNIQY
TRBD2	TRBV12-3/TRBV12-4	ASGSGRALF
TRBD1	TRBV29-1	SVGTGGMGEQY
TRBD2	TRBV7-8	ASSLAWGLAPDTQY
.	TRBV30	AWAGTAKGYT
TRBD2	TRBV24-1	ATSAPGLAGGDAYD
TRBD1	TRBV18	ASSPEIGQEETQY
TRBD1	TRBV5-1	ASSSGTAFYEQY
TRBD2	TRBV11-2	ASSPGLAGVANNEQF
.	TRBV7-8	ASSGAGNYGYT
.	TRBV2	ASSGLTDTQY
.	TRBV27	ASSFPGQGWNTEAF
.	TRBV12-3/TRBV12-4	ASRGTSGGELF
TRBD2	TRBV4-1	ASSQAAGVYNEQF
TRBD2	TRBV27	ASSLSPRLAGANSYHEQY
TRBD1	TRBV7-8	ASILERGRETQY
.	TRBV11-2	ASSLGPDRYEQY
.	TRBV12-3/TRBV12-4	ASSPRSSTDTQY
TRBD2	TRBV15	ATSREGGGYEQY
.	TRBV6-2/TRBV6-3	ASTLQGGEQF
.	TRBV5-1	ASSLAIPGGGADTQY
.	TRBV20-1	SASLVSQQETQY
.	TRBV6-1	ASIGQLNQPQH
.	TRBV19	ASSKMRVGNQPQH
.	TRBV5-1	ASATGSKDGYT
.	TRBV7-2	ASSQSSNTGELF
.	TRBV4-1	ASSQDGAQVGEQF
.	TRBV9	ASSVLPGELF
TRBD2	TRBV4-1	ASSQVPSGRLETQY